The T cell receptor beta chain under discussion was sequenced for a study of shared T cell receptors in the human thymus. Data came from immunoSEQ multiplex PCR; TCRdb stores just in-frame clones and leaves some out. This sample has 500,000 to 550,000 clones; roughly 74% occur once, and the top ten carry around 0.013%. This CDR3 has 16 amino acids. The V gene lost 2 bases and the J gene lost 4 bases, with 18 bases spanning the gap. Germline V CDR1 and CDR2: MNHNS, SASEGT. Separately, the same data were catalogued under a study of human thymus T cells.

V and J are TRBV6-1 and TRBJ2-7; the D gene is possibly TRBD2 (6 bases). Source material: thymocytes. The sequence derives from a boy under three years old with a congenital heart defect. CDR3 nucleotide sequence: TGTGCCAGCAGTGAACGCCGCGGGACGGACGATTACGAGCAGTACTTC. It yields the protein CASSERRGTDDYEQYF.